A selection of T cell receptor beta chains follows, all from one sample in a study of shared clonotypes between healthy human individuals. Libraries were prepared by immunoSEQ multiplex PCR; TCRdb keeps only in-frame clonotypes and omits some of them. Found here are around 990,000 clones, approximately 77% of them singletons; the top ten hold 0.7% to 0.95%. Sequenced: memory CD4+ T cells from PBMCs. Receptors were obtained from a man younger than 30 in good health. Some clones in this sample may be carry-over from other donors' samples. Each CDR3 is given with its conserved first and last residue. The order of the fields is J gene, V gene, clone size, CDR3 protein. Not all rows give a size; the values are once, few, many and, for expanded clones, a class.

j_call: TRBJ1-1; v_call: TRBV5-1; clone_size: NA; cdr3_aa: CASRDRTGGDTEAFF
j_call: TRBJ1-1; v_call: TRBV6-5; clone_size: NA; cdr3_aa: CASSSPGGTEAFF
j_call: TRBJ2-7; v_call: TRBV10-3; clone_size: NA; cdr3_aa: CAISESRPSYEQYF
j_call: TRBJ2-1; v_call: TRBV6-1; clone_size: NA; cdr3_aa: CASKVGPVAPNEQFF
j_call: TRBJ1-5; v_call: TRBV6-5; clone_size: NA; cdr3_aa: CASSAARGNQPQHF
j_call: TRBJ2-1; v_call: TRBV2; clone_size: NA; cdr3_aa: CASTGNNEQFF
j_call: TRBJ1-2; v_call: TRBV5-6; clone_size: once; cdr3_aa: CASSSDRAYGYTF
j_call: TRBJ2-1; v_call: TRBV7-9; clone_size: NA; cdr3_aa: CASSLEGALTTVYNEQFF
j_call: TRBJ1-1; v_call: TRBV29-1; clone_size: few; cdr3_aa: CSAARPRAEAFF
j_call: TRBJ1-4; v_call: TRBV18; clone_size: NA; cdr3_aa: CASFQYNNEKLFF
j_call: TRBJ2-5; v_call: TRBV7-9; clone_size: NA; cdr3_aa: CASSSYEETQYF
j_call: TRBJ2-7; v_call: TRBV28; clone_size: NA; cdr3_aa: CASSLRTGGNYEQYF
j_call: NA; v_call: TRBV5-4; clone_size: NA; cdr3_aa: CASSLGEGYEQYF
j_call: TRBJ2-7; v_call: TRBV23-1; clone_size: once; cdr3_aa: CASGGGYEQYF
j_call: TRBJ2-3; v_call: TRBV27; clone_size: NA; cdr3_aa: CASSLRPLRYRTDTQYF
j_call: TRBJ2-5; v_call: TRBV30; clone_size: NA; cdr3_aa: CAWRAVGKAQETQYF